Each of the 2 T cell receptor beta chains below was sequenced from the same sample in a study of cytomegalovirus exposure and HLA in healthy donors. PCR was performed using 60 Vbeta and 13 Jbeta primers. The data were produced by immunoSEQ multiplex PCR, yet TCRdb's version contains in-frame clones alone and is incomplete. The repertoire includes 95,000 to 130,000 clones, under 85% of them detected once, and 1.6% sits in the top ten. The sample comprised PBMCs. All receptors come from a woman aged 18-29 years in good health and CMV-seronegative.

The rearrangement links TRBV19 to TRBJ1-5; 8 bases align to TRBD1. The length of the CDR3 is 14 residues. The germline CDR1 and CDR2 sequences are LNHDA and SQIVND (reference sequence). V shed 5 bases, J shed 6 bases, and the junction held 6 bases outside the gene matches. In nucleotides, the CDR3 is TGTGCCAGTAGTTCGACAGGGGTCGGTCAGCCCCAGCATTTT. It translates to CASSSTGVGQPQHF.

The V and J genes are TRBV13 and TRBJ2-3, with 11 bases matching TRBD2. V lost 4 bases to trimming and J lost 4 bases; unmatched junction nucleotides: 16. From germline, CDR1 is PRHDT and CDR2 FYEKMQ (reference sequence). This CDR3 is 19 amino acids long. CDR3 nucleotides: TGTGCCAGCAGCTCCCAGTGGGTGGTAGCGGGGGGGCCTTCAGATACGCAGTATTTT. Amino acid sequence: CASSSQWVVAGGPSDTQYF.